The entry below gives a single T cell receptor beta chain sequence along with its context. Its antigen is currently unknown. The data derive from a study of graft-versus-host responses after intestinal transplantation. Study overall: All recipients got anti-thymocyte globulin induction, then tacrolimus and steroids for approximately 3 years. Study observations and caveats: In recipient marrow, GvH clones were found, and some appeared first in ileum or blood. Some patients had graft-donor T cell macrochimerism, and their allografts showed high graft-versus-host to host-versus-graft clonal ratios. Early declines in HvG clones that occurred post-transplant were associated with peak circulating GvH clone levels.

The V end was cut by 5 bases, the J end by 1 base, with 8 bases between. Germline values: CDR1 MNHEY, CDR2 SMNVEV (reference sequence). The length of the CDR3 is 13 residues. Generated by immunoSEQ multiplex PCR, the TCRdb table keeps only in-frame clones and is missing some. Here the sample spans some 90,000 clones, 85% to 95% being singletons. The TCR originated in a human donor who received an intestinal transplant. The rearrangement joins TRBV27 to TRBJ1-1; D perhaps matches TRBD1 (6 bases). The sequences come from unstimulated CD8+ T cells sorted from spleen or lymph node cells, collected before intestinal transplant. The CDR3 DNA follows: TGTGCCAGCAGTAGAGGGGGGAACACTGAAGCTTTCTTT. Protein product: CASSRGGNTEAFF.